A selection of T cell receptor beta chains follows, all from one sample in a study of regulatory T cells in long-lasting Graves disease. TCRdb reprocessed the multiplex PCR reads via MiXCR and lists one record per CDR3 protein. The repertoire has approximately 390,000 distinct CDR3 sequences, about 17% of them found once; the top ten carry roughly a fifth. These same data were also listed under a study on T cells in Graves' hyperthyroidism and ophthalmopathy.

This specimen consisted of peripheral blood mononuclear cells (PBMCs), obtained at new diagnosis, from a patient treated with antithyroid drugs. The receptor set was obtained from a woman younger than 30 with Graves disease. CDR3s include the opening cysteine and the closing phenylalanine or tryptophan. D genes are given only for firm matches. Expanded clones are given a class, and other clones once, few, many or no size at all.

j_call clone_size v_call d_call cdr3_aa cdr3_nt
TRBJ2-5 many TRBV3-1 . CASRPRPGLSLETQYF TGTGCCAGCAGGCCTAGGCCGGGGCTTAGCTTGGAGACCCAGTACTTC
TRBJ2-3 few TRBV24-1 . CATPIDWGGTDTQYF TGTGCCACCCCTATCGACTGGGGGGGCACAGATACGCAGTATTTT
TRBJ2-3 . TRBV3-1 TRBD2 CASSQGTSGSGTDTQYF TGTGCCAGCAGCCAAGGAACTAGCGGGAGCGGCACAGATACGCAGTATTTT
TRBJ1-2 many TRBV5-1 . CASSLDSYGYTF TGTGCCAGCAGCTTAGACAGTTATGGCTACACCTTC
TRBJ1-1 . TRBV3-1 . CASSQNPGESTEAFF TGTGCCAGCAGCCAGAATCCGGGCGAGAGCACTGAAGCTTTCTTT
TRBJ1-2 few TRBV9 . CASSLVGRSGYTF TGTGCCAGCAGCCTCGTAGGCAGGAGTGGCTACACCTTC
TRBJ1-5 . TRBV4-1 . CASSDGGGSQPQHF TGCGCCAGCAGCGACGGGGGGGGGTCTCAGCCCCAGCATTTT
TRBJ2-7 . TRBV3-1 TRBD1 CPSSQDRGEQYF TGTCCCAGCAGCCAGGACAGGGGCGAGCAGTACTTC
TRBJ1-6 few TRBV28 . CASSPDRHNSPLHF TGTGCCAGCAGTCCCGACAGACATAATTCACCCCTCCACTTT
TRBJ2-3 many TRBV27 TRBD2 CASSSYSGRLSDTQYF TGTGCCAGCAGTTCCTATAGCGGGAGGCTCTCAGATACGCAGTATTTT
TRBJ2-1 many TRBV7-3 . CASSDPRDRYNEQFF TGTGCCAGCAGCGACCCTCGGGACCGATACAATGAGCAGTTCTTC
TRBJ2-1 many TRBV3-1 . CASSQEGSSYNEQFF TGCGCCAGCAGCCAAGAGGGTAGCTCCTACAATGAGCAGTTCTTC
TRBJ1-2 many TRBV4-1 TRBD1 CASSLSSGTAYGYTF TGCGCCAGCAGCCTTTCCTCCGGGACAGCTTATGGCTACACCTTC